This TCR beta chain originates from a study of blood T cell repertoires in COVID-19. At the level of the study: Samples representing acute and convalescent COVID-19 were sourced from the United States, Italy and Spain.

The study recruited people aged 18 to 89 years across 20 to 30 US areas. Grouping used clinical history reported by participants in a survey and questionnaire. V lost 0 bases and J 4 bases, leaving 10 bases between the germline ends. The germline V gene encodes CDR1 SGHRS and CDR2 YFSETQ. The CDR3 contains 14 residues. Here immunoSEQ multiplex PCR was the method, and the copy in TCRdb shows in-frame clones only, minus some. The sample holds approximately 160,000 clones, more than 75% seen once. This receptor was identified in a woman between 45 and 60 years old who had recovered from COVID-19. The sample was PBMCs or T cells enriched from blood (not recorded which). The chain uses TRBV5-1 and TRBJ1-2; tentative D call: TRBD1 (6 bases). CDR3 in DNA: TGCGCCAGCAGCTTGGATCAAGGGGGCTATGGCTACACCTTC. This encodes CASSLDQGGYGYTF.